This paragraph covers one T cell receptor (beta chain) sequence. Antigen specificity is unknown. The CDR3 extends over 14 amino acids. In germline, CDR1 is MGHRA, CDR2 YSYEKL. V shed 5 bases and J 7 bases; nucleotides not matched to a gene: 8. Participants comprised healthy donors of bone marrow. The PCR used 60 Vbeta and 13 Jbeta primers. The protocol was immunoSEQ multiplex PCR, while the TCRdb copy is restricted to in-frame clones and leaves out a portion. The sample table includes more than 40,000 clones. The sample originates from a study of cytomegalovirus exposure and HLA in healthy donors. Whole-study findings and limits: Later on, a genetic analysis was performed. It linked a missense variant in DCLRE1C with V- and J-gene trimming of TCR beta. The authors judged a highly shared variant cluster likely a sequencing artifact.

This sequence originates from a female donor in good health and CMV-seronegative. The sample comprised PBMCs. The chain combines TRBV4-1 with TRBJ1-2; 9 nucleotides align to TRBD1. The CDR3 sequence is CASSSGTGSRGYTF. Here the CDR3 DNA reads TGCGCCAGCAGCTCCGGGACAGGGTCGCGTGGCTACACCTTC.